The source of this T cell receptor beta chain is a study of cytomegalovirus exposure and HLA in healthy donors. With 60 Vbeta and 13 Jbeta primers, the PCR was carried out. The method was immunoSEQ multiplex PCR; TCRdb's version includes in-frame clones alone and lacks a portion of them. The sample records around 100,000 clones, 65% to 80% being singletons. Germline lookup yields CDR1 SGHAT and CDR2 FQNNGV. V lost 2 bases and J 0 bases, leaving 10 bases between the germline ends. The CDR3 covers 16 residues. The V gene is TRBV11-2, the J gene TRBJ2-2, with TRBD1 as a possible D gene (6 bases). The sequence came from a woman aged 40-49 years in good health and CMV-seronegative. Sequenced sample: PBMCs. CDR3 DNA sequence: TGTGCCAGCAGCTTACCGGACAGCGCGAACACCGGGGAGCTGTTTTTT. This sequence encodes CASSLPDSANTGELFF.